Reported below is one T cell receptor (beta chain). The data originate from a study of blood T cells in healthy people across ages. Trimming cost V 3 bases and J 7 bases; bases outside gene matches: 5. In germline, CDR1 is DFQATT, CDR2 SNEGSKA (reference sequence). The CDR3 has 14 amino acids. With a J-beta primer mix and a sample-barcoded 5' primer, a second PCR ran about 6 to 11 cycles. TCRdb ran MiXCR on the 5' RACE reads and lists one entry per CDR3 protein. This table holds about 1.4 million distinct CDR3 sequences, 45% to 70% found once. The sequence came from a man younger than 30 in good health. This rearrangement joins TRBV20-1 to TRBJ2-3, with 12 nucleotides matching TRBD1. The sequencing input was blood. CDR3 nucleotides: TGCAGTGCTAGGCCGGGACAGGGGGCAAATACGCAGTATTTT. Translating gives CSARPGQGANTQYF.